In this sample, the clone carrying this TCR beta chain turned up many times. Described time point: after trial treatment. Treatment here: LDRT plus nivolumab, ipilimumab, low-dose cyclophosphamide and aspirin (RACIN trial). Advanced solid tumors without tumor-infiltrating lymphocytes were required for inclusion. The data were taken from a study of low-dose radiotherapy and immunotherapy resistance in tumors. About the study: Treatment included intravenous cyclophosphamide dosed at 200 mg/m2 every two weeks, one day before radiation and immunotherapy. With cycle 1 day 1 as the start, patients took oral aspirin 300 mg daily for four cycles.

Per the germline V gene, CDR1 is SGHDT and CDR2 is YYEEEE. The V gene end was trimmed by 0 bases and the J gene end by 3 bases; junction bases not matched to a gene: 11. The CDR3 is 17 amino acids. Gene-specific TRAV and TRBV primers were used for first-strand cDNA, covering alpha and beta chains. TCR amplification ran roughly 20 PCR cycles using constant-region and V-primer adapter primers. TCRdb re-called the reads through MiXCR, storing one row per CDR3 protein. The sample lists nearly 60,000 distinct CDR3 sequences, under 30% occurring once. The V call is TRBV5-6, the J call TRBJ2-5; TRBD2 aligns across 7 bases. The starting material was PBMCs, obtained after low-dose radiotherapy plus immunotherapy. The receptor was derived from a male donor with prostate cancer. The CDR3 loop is CASSLGWGGRAEETQYF. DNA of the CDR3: TGTGCCAGCAGCTTGGGATGGGGGGGGAGGGCCGAAGAGACCCAGTACTTC. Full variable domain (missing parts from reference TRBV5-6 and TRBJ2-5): DAGVTQSPTHLIKTRGQQVTLRCSPKSGHDTVSWYQQALGQGPQFIFQYYEEEERQRGNFPDRFSGHQFPNYSSELNVNALLLGDSALYLCASSLGWGGRAEETQYFGPGTRLLVL.